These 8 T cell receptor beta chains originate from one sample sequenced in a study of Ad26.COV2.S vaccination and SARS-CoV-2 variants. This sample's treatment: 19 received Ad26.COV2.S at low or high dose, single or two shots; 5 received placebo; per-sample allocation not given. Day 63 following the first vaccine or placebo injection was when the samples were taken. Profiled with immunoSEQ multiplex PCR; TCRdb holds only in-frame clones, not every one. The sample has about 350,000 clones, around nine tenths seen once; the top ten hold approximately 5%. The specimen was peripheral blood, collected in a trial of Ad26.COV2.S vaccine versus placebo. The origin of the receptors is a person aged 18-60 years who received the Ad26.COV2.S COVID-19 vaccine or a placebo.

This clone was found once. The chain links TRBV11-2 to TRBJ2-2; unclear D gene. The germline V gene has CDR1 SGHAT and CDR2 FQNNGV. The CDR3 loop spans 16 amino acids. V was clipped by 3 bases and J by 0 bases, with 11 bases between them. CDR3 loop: CASSFGDFTNTGELFF. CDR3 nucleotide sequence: TGTGCCAGCAGCTTTGGGGATTTCACGAACACCGGGGAGCTGTTTTTT.

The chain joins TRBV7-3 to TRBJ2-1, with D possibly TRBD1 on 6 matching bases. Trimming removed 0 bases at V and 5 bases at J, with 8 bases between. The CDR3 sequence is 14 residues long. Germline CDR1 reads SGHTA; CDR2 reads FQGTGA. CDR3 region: CASSLTGTNNEQFF. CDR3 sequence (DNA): TGTGCCAGCAGCTTAACCGGGACAAACAATGAGCAGTTCTTC.

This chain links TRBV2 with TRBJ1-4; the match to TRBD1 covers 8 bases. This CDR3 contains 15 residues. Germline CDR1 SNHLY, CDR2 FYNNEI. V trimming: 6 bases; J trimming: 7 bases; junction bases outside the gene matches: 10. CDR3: CASRDRGAIREKLFF. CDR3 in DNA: TGTGCCAGCAGAGACAGGGGAGCGATTCGTGAAAAACTGTTTTTT.

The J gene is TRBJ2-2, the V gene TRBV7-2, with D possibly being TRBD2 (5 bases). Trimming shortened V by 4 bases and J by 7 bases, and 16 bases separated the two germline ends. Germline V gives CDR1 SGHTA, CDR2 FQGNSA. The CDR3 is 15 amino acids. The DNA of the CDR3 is TGTGCCAGCAGCTCTGACCCGGGGATCGGCGGGGAGCTGTTTTTT. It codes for CASSSDPGIGGELFF.

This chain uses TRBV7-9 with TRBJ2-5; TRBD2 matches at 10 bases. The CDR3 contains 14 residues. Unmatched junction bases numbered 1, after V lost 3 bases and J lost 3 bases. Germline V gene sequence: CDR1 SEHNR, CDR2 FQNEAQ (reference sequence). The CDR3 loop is CASSFGLAEETQYF. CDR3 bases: TGTGCCAGCAGCTTTGGACTAGCGGAAGAGACCCAGTACTTC. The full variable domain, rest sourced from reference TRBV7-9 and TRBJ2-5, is DTGVSQNPRHKITKRGQNVTFRCDPISEHNRLYWYRQTLGQGPEFLTYFQNEAQLEKSRLLSDRFSAERPKGSFSTLEIQRTEQGDSAMYLCASSFGLAEETQYFGPGTRLLVL.

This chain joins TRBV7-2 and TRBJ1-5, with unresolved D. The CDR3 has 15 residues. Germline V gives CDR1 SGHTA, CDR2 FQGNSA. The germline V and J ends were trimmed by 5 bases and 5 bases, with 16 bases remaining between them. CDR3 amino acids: CASSPQVGQDQPQHF. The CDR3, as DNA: TGTGCCAGCAGCCCCCAGGTCGGCCAGGATCAGCCCCAGCATTTT.

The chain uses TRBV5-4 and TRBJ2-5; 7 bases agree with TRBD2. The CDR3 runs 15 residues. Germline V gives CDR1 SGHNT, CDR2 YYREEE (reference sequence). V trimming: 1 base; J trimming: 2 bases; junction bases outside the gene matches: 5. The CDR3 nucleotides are TGTGCCAGCAGCTTGCACGGACTAGGGCAAGAGACCCAGTACTTC. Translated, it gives CASSLHGLGQETQYF.

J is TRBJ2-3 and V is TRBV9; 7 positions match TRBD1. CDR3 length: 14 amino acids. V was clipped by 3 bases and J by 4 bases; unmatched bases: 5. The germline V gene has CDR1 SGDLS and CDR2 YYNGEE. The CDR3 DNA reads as TGTGCCAGCAGCGCACAGGGGTGGGCAGATACGCAGTATTTT. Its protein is CASSAQGWADTQYF.